This T cell receptor (beta chain) was sequenced for a study of PD-L1 blockade in urothelial cancer. Study information: Administration of atezolizumab to patients began in about 2014, at 1,200 mg intravenously every 3 weeks. There were a median of roughly 140,000 T cells in blood samples.

Profiled with immunoSEQ multiplex PCR; TCRdb holds only in-frame clones, not every one. The data show more than 45,000 clones, with about 91% seen just once and about 4% held by the top ten. CDR1 is SGHAT and CDR2 is FQNNGV in the germline V gene. V was pared by 5 bases and J by 8 bases, with 8 bases of the junction left unmatched. This CDR3 contains 14 residues. This TCR was sampled from a man older than 75 with urothelial cancer. The gene calls are TRBV11-2 and TRBJ2-1; 8 bases are a match to TRBD2. The sample in question was PBMCs, obtained around atezolizumab (anti-PD-L1) treatment. DNA for the CDR3: TGTGCCAGCAGCCGCGGGACTAGTATCGATGAGCAGTTCTTC. Translating it yields CASSRGTSIDEQFF.